These 27 T cell receptor beta chains were all obtained from the same sample, sequenced in a study of identical twins. TCRdb processed the 5' RACE reads anew with MiXCR; each CDR3 protein has one entry. The sample lists about 200,000 distinct CDR3 sequences, more than 15% seen once, with 35% to 50% in the top ten. The data were also submitted as part of a second study, on T cells expressing NK-cell markers.

Sample: CD8+ T cells sorted from blood. The receptors stem from a young woman in good health.

The sample holds a few counts of this clonotype. CDR3 nucleotides: TGCAGTGCTAGGTTCGTGATCATGAACACTGAAGCTTTCTTT. It is translated as CSARFVIMNTEAFF. The chain combines TRBV20-1 with TRBJ1-1, with D unresolved. The CDR3 has 14 amino acids. Germline CDR1 and CDR2: DFQATT and SNEGSKA (reference sequence). Trimming shortened V by 3 bases and J by 0 bases, and 11 bases separated the two germline ends.

This clonotype was seen more than once but under ten times. The CDR3 sequence is CASSEEVRGELTQYF. The CDR3 DNA reads TGTGCCAGCAGCGAGGAAGTTCGGGGAGAATTGACCCAGTACTTC. V and J are TRBV11-2 and TRBJ2-5; the D gene is possibly TRBD2 (5 bases). The germline CDR1 and CDR2 sequences are SGHAT and FQNNGV. The CDR3 is 15 amino acids. V dropped 5 bases and J dropped 7 bases, with 20 bases sitting between them.

CDR3 loop: CAWGVNTEAFF. In DNA, the CDR3 is TGTGCCTGGGGAGTGAACACTGAAGCTTTCTTT. The V call is TRBV30, the J call TRBJ1-1; no clear D gene. This CDR3 is 11 amino acids long. Germline V gene lookup returns CDR1 GTSNPN and CDR2 SVGIG (reference sequence). Trimming removed 5 bases from V and 0 bases from J, with 4 bases in between.

As DNA, the CDR3 is TGCGCCAGCAGCTCCAGACTTGGCACTGAAGCTTTCTTT. This codes for CASSSRLGTEAFF. The V gene is TRBV4-1, the J gene TRBJ1-1; D is uncertain. CDR3 length: 13 residues. Trimming removed 5 bases at V and 4 bases at J, with 11 bases between. Germline-derived CDR1 and CDR2 are MGHRA and YSYEKL.

This clonotype was seen at least ten times. This rearrangement joins TRBV12-3 or TRBV12-4 to TRBJ2-3; D gene unclear. Trimming took 4 bases from V and 0 from J, leaving 11 bases between them. CDR3 length: 15 residues. For the CDR3, the DNA is TGTGCCAGCAGTTACGGCGGAACTAGCACAGATACGCAGTATTTT. Protein product: CASSYGGTSTDTQYF.

This clonotype turned up a few times. The CDR3 here is CSVVVYNEQFF. CDR3 DNA: TGCAGCGTTGTGGTCTACAATGAGCAGTTCTTC. The chain joins TRBV29-1 to TRBJ2-1; D is ambiguous. Per the germline V gene, CDR1 is SQVTM and CDR2 is ANQGSEA. V dropped 4 bases and J dropped 3 bases, with 4 bases sitting between them. The CDR3 runs to 11 residues.

This clonotype was recorded a few times. The chain links TRBV6-2 or TRBV6-3 to TRBJ2-3; 7 bases align to TRBD2. The CDR3 runs 16 residues. The V gene end was trimmed by 2 bases and the J gene end by 3 bases; junction bases not matched to a gene: 8. Germline loops: CDR1 MNHEY, CDR2 SVGEGT. CDR3 nucleotides: TGTGCCAGCAGTTACCGCCGGGCTAGCGGAACAGATACGCAGTATTTT. Amino acid sequence: CASSYRRASGTDTQYF.

This clonotype was seen only a few times. The gene calls are TRBV11-3 and TRBJ2-2; the D gene could be TRBD1 or TRBD2 (5 bases each). The CDR3 length is 13 residues. Trimming pared 5 bases from V and 6 bases from J, leaving 10 bases between. Germline CDR1 reads SGHNT; CDR2 reads YENEEA. The CDR3 region is CASSLGTAGELFF. The CDR3 DNA follows: TGTGCCAGCAGCCTGGGGACGGCCGGGGAGCTGTTTTTT.

The chain uses TRBV12-3 or TRBV12-4 and TRBJ2-2; D may be TRBD1 or TRBD2 (5 bases each). V shed 6 bases and J shed 2 bases, with 7 bases lying between them. The CDR3 covers 13 residues. CDR3 in amino acids: CASRGENTGELFF. The CDR3 coding sequence is TGTGCCAGCAGGGGGGAAAACACCGGGGAGCTGTTTTTT.

This chain connects TRBV7-6 to TRBJ2-1; TRBD2 agrees at 13 bases. Germline CDR1 SGHVS, CDR2 FNYEAQ. This CDR3 is built from 16 residues. V shed 3 bases and J 5 bases; nucleotides not matched to a gene: 4. CDR3 amino acids: CASSFTTSGGNNEQFF. CDR3 DNA sequence: TGTGCCAGCAGCTTTACGACTAGCGGGGGGAACAATGAGCAGTTCTTC.

This clonotype is a singleton in its sample. The chain uses TRBV5-5 and TRBJ2-3, with D tentatively TRBD1 (5 bases). CDR3 length: 14 residues. Trimming removed 6 bases from V and 6 bases from J, with 17 bases in between. Germline V gene lookup returns CDR1 SGHKS and CDR2 YYEKEE (reference sequence). CDR3 DNA sequence: TGTGCCAGCAAATACCAGGGAAGGATTGATACGCAGTATTTT. Translated: CASKYQGRIDTQYF.

The chain has TRBV25-1 and TRBJ2-2; the D gene is possibly TRBD1 (5 bases). Trimming took off 3 bases at V and 4 bases at J, with 15 bases between the two ends. Germline CDR1 MGHDK, CDR2 SYGVNS. The CDR3 has 16 residues. The chain's CDR3 is CASSDWVTGSTGELFF. CDR3 nucleotides: TGTGCCAGCAGTGATTGGGTTACAGGTTCCACCGGGGAGCTGTTTTTT. Full variable domain (missing parts from reference TRBV25-1 and TRBJ2-2): EADIYQTPRYLVIGTGKKITLECSQTMGHDKMYWYQQDPGMELHLIHYSYGVNSTEKGDLSSESTVSRIRTEHFPLTLESARPSHTSQYLCASSDWVTGSTGELFFGEGSRLTVL.

This clonotype was counted ten times or more. The chain joins TRBV12-3 or TRBV12-4 to TRBJ2-3; D not certain. CDR3 length: 14 amino acids. V lost 2 bases to trimming and J lost 6 bases, with 12 bases between them. This CDR3 is CASSLTPRSDTQYF. CDR3 bases: TGTGCCAGCAGTTTAACCCCGCGATCGGATACGCAGTATTTT.

This clonotype has a handful of counts. The J gene is TRBJ2-7, the V gene TRBV27, with a tentative D call TRBD2 (7 bases). The V end was cut by 8 bases, the J end by 7 bases, with 27 bases between. The length of the CDR3 is 16 residues. The germline CDR1 and CDR2 sequences are MNHEY and SMNVEV (reference sequence). As DNA, the CDR3 is TGTGCCAGCTCGACTAGGGGGGGGGCCTTGACGAGGGAGCAGTACTTC. Its protein product is CASSTRGGALTREQYF.

CDR3: CASRITGGGSYEQYF. In nucleotides, the CDR3 is TGTGCCAGCAGAATAACAGGGGGGGGGTCCTACGAGCAGTACTTC. This chain uses TRBV27 with TRBJ2-7; D possibly corresponds to TRBD1 (8 bases). CDR3 length: 15 residues. Germline loops: CDR1 MNHEY, CDR2 SMNVEV (reference sequence). Trimming shortened V by 6 bases and J by 1 base, and 16 bases separated the two germline ends.

In this sample, this clonotype turned up a few times. This sequence joins TRBV12-5 and TRBJ1-2, with D uncertain. The CDR3 has 10 amino acids. The germline V gene encodes CDR1 LGHNT and CDR2 FRNRAP. The ends were cut back, 9 bases at V and 6 bases at J, with 8 bases in the middle. CDR3 DNA: TGTGCTAGCGGAAGCAATGGCTACACCTTC. Its protein is CASGSNGYTF. The full variable domain, in which reference TRBV12-5 and TRBJ1-2 provide the parts outside the CDR3, is DARVTQTPRHKVTEMGQEVTMRCQPILGHNTVFWYRQTMMQGLELLAYFRNRAPLDDSGMPKDRFSAEMPDATLATLKIQPSEPRDSAVYFCASGSNGYTFGSGTRLTVV.

The genes are TRBV10-3 and TRBJ2-3; D might be TRBD2 (5 bases). The CDR3 runs 14 residues. Trimming removed 8 bases at V and 0 bases at J, with 12 bases between. Germline V gives CDR1 ENHRY, CDR2 SYGVKD. CDR3 DNA: TGTGCCATCGGGGAGCGTTACAGCACAGATACGCAGTATTTT. Translating gives CAIGERYSTDTQYF.

The chain is built from TRBV16 and TRBJ1-6; unclear D gene. Looked up from germline, CDR1 is KGHSY and CDR2 is FQNENV. V lost 1 base and J 7 bases, leaving 5 bases between the germline ends. The CDR3 has 13 residues. The CDR3 region has the DNA TGTGCCAGCAGCCAATATAAGAATTCACCCCTCCACTTT. Its protein product is CASSQYKNSPLHF. The full variable domain, with the rest looked up from reference TRBV16 and TRBJ1-6, is GEEVAQTPKHLVRGEGQKAKLYCAPIKGHSYVFWYQQVLKNEFKFLISFQNENVFDETGMPKERFSAKCLPNSPCSLEIQATKLEDSAVYFCASSQYKNSPLHFGNGTRLTVT.

The chain uses TRBV30 and TRBJ2-1; D unresolved. CDR1 is GTSNPN, CDR2 SVGIG, per germline (reference sequence). The CDR3 loop spans 14 amino acids. V was clipped by 0 bases and J by 7 bases, with 13 bases between them. The CDR3 region is CAWSVDSSGNEQFF. The CDR3 DNA reads TGTGCCTGGAGTGTAGATTCATCTGGGAATGAGCAGTTCTTC.

This clonotype was detected only a few times. The chain carries TRBV29-1 and TRBJ2-1, with D perhaps TRBD2 (6 bases). V was pared by 0 bases and J by 6 bases, with 9 bases between. The CDR3 sequence is 13 residues long. Germline CDR1 and CDR2: SQVTM and ANQGSEA. The CDR3 loop reads CSVEEFGGNEQFF. CDR3 coding DNA: TGCAGCGTTGAAGAGTTCGGGGGCAATGAGCAGTTCTTC.

The gene calls are TRBV7-3 and TRBJ2-1, with D tentatively TRBD2 (7 bases). Germline values: CDR1 SGHTA, CDR2 FQGTGA. The CDR3 sequence is 15 residues long. Trimming took 2 bases from V and 7 from J, leaving 15 bases between them. The CDR3 nucleotides are TGTGCCAGCAGCTTAGGCGGGGGCCATAGGAATGAGCAGTTCTTC. Amino acid sequence: CASSLGGGHRNEQFF.

The V call is TRBV27, the J call TRBJ1-5; possible D gene TRBD1, 5 bases. From germline, CDR1 is MNHEY and CDR2 SMNVEV (reference sequence). This CDR3 is 14 amino acids long. The ends were cut back, 4 bases at V and 7 bases at J, with 14 bases in the middle. The CDR3 nucleotides are TGTGCCAGCAGTTCCGGGGGGGGTGCACAGCCCCAGCATTTT. Its protein product is CASSSGGGAQPQHF.

This clonotype has more than one count but fewer than ten. CDR3 bases: TGTGCCAGCAGTGAGGGCCCTTACGAGCAGTACTTC. Amino acid sequence: CASSEGPYEQYF. The chain couples TRBV6-1 to TRBJ2-7; D gene uncertain. Trimming pared 3 bases from V and 4 bases from J, leaving 7 bases between. Germline V gene sequence: CDR1 MNHNS, CDR2 SASEGT. This CDR3 has 12 residues.

This clonotype showed up many times. The chain employs TRBV4-2 and TRBJ2-2; no reliable D call. This CDR3 contains 14 residues. V lost 0 bases and J lost 3, with 5 bases in between. Germline V gene lookup returns CDR1 LGHNA and CDR2 YNFKEQ. CDR3 amino acids: CASSQDADTGELFF. The CDR3 DNA sequence: TGTGCCAGCAGCCAAGATGCCGACACCGGGGAGCTGTTTTTT.

The genes are TRBV11-2 and TRBJ2-1; D might be TRBD2 (6 bases). The V end was cut by 1 base, the J end by 15 bases, with 19 bases between. CDR1 is SGHAT and CDR2 is FQNNGV in the germline V gene. The CDR3 extends over 14 amino acids. CDR3 DNA sequence: TGTGCCAGCAGCTTAGCGGAAGTGGGAGGCCCCGGGTTCTTC. Translated, it gives CASSLAEVGGPGFF.

The rearrangement joins TRBV7-9 to TRBJ2-1; D unclear. CDR1 and CDR2 from the germline V gene are SEHNR and FQNEAQ (reference sequence). The CDR3 runs 13 residues. V was pared by 6 bases and J by 1 base, with 7 bases between. The CDR3 spells CASSDGSYNEQFF. The CDR3 region has the DNA TGTGCCAGCAGTGATGGGTCCTACAATGAGCAGTTCTTC. The full variable domain, completed using reference TRBV7-9 and TRBJ2-1, is DTGVSQNPRHKITKRGQNVTFRCDPISEHNRLYWYRQTLGQGPEFLTYFQNEAQLEKSRLLSDRFSAERPKGSFSTLEIQRTEQGDSAMYLCASSDGSYNEQFFGPGTRLTVL.

This clonotype came up a few times. This rearrangement joins TRBV20-1 to TRBJ2-7; D is possibly TRBD1 or TRBD2 (5 bases each). Germline V gene sequence: CDR1 DFQATT, CDR2 SNEGSKA (reference sequence). This CDR3 region has 11 residues. The V end was cut by 3 bases, the J end by 5 bases, with 8 bases between. Written as DNA, the CDR3 is TGCAGTGCTAGTTGGGGGAACGAGCAGTACTTC. This codes for CSASWGNEQYF.